One sample yielded the 19 T cell receptor beta chains listed below, sequenced in a study of CD8 T cells in ankylosing spondylitis. Each CDR3 protein gets one entry after TCRdb re-called the 5' RACE reads with MiXCR. This table holds about 140,000 distinct CDR3 sequences, roughly 8.8% found once. Sequenced input: synovial fluid, either unsorted or a sorted T cell fraction (not recorded which). The origin of the receptors is a male donor with ankylosing spondylitis.

The table lists this clonotype with many counts. The chain is built from TRBV10-3 and TRBJ1-1; TRBD1 matches 7 bases. This CDR3 comprises 16 residues. V was pared by 2 bases and J by 5 bases, with 11 bases of the junction left unmatched. Germline V gives CDR1 ENHRY, CDR2 SYGVKD. The CDR3 loop is CAISERKGAGGTEAFF. CDR3 bases: TGTGCCATCAGTGAGAGGAAGGGGGCAGGCGGAACTGAAGCTTTCTTT.

This chain links TRBV10-3 with TRBJ1-2, with D possibly matching TRBD1 (5 bases). Germline CDR1 reads ENHRY; CDR2 reads SYGVKD. The CDR3 spans 12 residues. V was cut by 6 bases and J by 1 base, with 6 bases left in between. This chain's CDR3 is CAIRTDNYGYTF. CDR3 coding DNA: TGTGCCATCAGGACAGATAACTATGGCTACACCTTC.

In this sample, this clonotype turned up many times. The gene calls are TRBV12-3 or TRBV12-4 and TRBJ1-5; 7 bases map to TRBD1. Unmatched junction bases numbered 9, after V lost 3 bases and J lost 7 bases. The CDR3 is made up of 15 amino acids. The DNA for the CDR3 is TGTGCCAGCAGTTTTAGACAGGGCGGTGAGCAGCCCCAGCATTTT. Translated: CASSFRQGGEQPQHF.

Ten or more counts support this clonotype. In nucleotides, the CDR3 is TGTGCCAGCAGTTTACCTATCTGGGGGACGGTCGAGCAGTACTTC. Protein sequence: CASSLPIWGTVEQYF. This chain links TRBV28 with TRBJ2-7, with D perhaps matching TRBD1 or TRBD2 (5 bases each). V dropped 2 bases and J dropped 6 bases, with 17 bases sitting between them. Germline lookup yields CDR1 MDHEN and CDR2 SYDVKM. This CDR3 is built from 15 residues.

This chain joins TRBV7-2 and TRBJ2-5; D is unresolved. CDR1 and CDR2 (germline): SGHTA, FQGNSA. The ends were cut back, 5 bases at V and 2 bases at J, with 15 bases in the middle. The CDR3 sequence is 15 residues long. This CDR3 is CASSQARDSQETQYF. DNA of the CDR3: TGTGCCAGCAGCCAAGCGAGAGACTCTCAAGAGACCCAGTACTTC. Full variable domain (rest looked up from reference TRBV7-2 and TRBJ2-5): GAGVSQSPSNKVTEKGKDVELRCDPISGHTALYWYRQSLGQGLEFLIYFQGNSAPDKSGLPSDRFSAERTGGSVSTLTIQRTQQEDSAVYLCASSQARDSQETQYFGPGTRLLVL.

The sample holds many counts of this clonotype. V and J are TRBV5-1 and TRBJ2-1; the D gene could be TRBD1 or TRBD2 (7 bases each). CDR3 length: 15 amino acids. Germline-derived CDR1 and CDR2 are SGHRS and YFSETQ. V shed 3 bases and J shed 3 bases, with 13 bases lying between them. In DNA form, the CDR3 reads TGCGCCAGCAGCTCCCAGGGGGGGGTCTACAATGAGCAGTTCTTC. The encoded protein is CASSSQGGVYNEQFF.

This clonotype was found many times. V gene TRBV5-1 combines with J gene TRBJ2-2, with D possibly called TRBD1 or TRBD2 (6 bases each). The CDR3 runs to 16 residues. V was trimmed by 0 bases and J by 6 bases, leaving 15 bases between them. The germline gives CDR1 SGHRS, CDR2 YFSETQ. The CDR3 nucleotides are TGCGCCAGCAGCTTGGATCCCAGGGGAGGATCCGGGGAGCTGTTTTTT. Its translation: CASSLDPRGGSGELFF. Variable domain in full (rest from reference TRBV5-1 and TRBJ2-2): KAGVTQTPRYLIKTRGQQVTLSCSPISGHRSVSWYQQTPGQGLQFLFEYFSETQRNKGNFPGRFSGRQFSNSRSEMNVSTLELGDSALYLCASSLDPRGGSGELFFGEGSRLTVL.

The chain carries TRBV11-2 and TRBJ1-1; D call uncertain. This CDR3 has 12 residues. Trimming took off 4 bases at V and 7 bases at J, with 10 bases between the two ends. Germline V gives CDR1 SGHAT, CDR2 FQNNGV. DNA of the CDR3: TGTGCCAGCAGCTATGACCGTATTGAAGCTTTCTTT. Translation gives CASSYDRIEAFF.

The chain combines TRBV20-1 with TRBJ2-3; the D gene is possibly TRBD1 (5 bases). The CDR3 totals 13 residues. The germline gives CDR1 DFQATT, CDR2 SNEGSKA (reference sequence). With 7 bases removed from V and 1 base from J, the gap between germline ends came to 12 bases. The CDR3 loop is CSERGTGTDTQYF. The CDR3 DNA reads TGCAGTGAAAGGGGAACTGGCACAGATACGCAGTATTTT.

This clonotype has just a few counts. The chain has TRBV20-1 and TRBJ1-1, with D uncertain. This CDR3 comprises 11 residues. Germline-derived CDR1 and CDR2 are DFQATT and SNEGSKA (reference sequence). V was cut by 2 bases and J by 11 bases, with 12 bases left in between. The CDR3 protein is CSARWPAGAFF. The CDR3, as DNA: TGCAGTGCTAGATGGCCTGCTGGGGCTTTCTTT.

In this sample, this clonotype turned up many times. The V call is TRBV29-1, the J call TRBJ1-2, with 11 bases identical to TRBD1. Germline loops: CDR1 SQVTM, CDR2 ANQGSEA. The J segment lost 1 base and the V segment lost 6 bases, leaving 4 bases of the junction unmatched. The CDR3 has 14 amino acids. CDR3 sequence: CSVAGTGGNYGYTF. DNA of the CDR3: TGCAGCGTAGCCGGGACAGGGGGTAACTATGGCTACACCTTC.

V is TRBV29-1 and J is TRBJ2-7; D uncertain. The CDR3 loop spans 13 amino acids. Deletions cut 4 bases from V and 6 bases from J, with 16 bases between. Germline V lookup: CDR1 SQVTM, CDR2 ANQGSEA. The CDR3 protein is CSVGAGVVLEQYF. The CDR3 DNA is TGCAGCGTTGGGGCTGGGGTCGTCCTCGAGCAGTACTTC.

This clonotype was seen repeatedly, ten times or more. J is TRBJ2-7 and V is TRBV12-5; D is perhaps TRBD2 (6 bases). Germline V gives CDR1 LGHNT, CDR2 FRNRAP. The CDR3 loop spans 15 amino acids. Trimming removed 3 bases from V and 3 bases from J, with 15 bases in between. The CDR3, as DNA: TGTGCTAGTGGTTTAAGCACGGGGACTTTCTACGAGCAGTACTTC. Residues: CASGLSTGTFYEQYF.

Only a few counts were recorded for this clonotype. V and J are TRBV19 and TRBJ1-5, with unresolved D. Germline V lookup: CDR1 LNHDA, CDR2 SQIVND (reference sequence). Trimming left V 1 base short and J 7 bases short, with 8 bases between. CDR3 length: 13 residues. The CDR3 DNA is TGTGCCAGTAGTATAGTGGCGCGGCAGCCCCAGCATTTT. This encodes CASSIVARQPQHF.

This clonotype was counted at least ten times. The V and J genes are TRBV24-1 and TRBJ1-6; D not certain. Germline V gene sequence: CDR1 KGHDR, CDR2 SFDVKD. V lost 9 bases and J 0 bases, leaving 8 bases between the germline ends. This CDR3 comprises 14 residues. The chain's CDR3 is CATQDSSYNSPLHF. The CDR3 DNA reads as TGTGCCACCCAAGATAGCTCCTATAATTCACCCCTCCACTTT.

This clonotype has a count of ten or more. The chain couples TRBV11-2 to TRBJ2-2, with 8 bases aligning to TRBD2. This CDR3 region has 17 residues. CDR1 SGHAT and CDR2 FQNNGV come from the germline V gene. The trim removed 5 bases at V and 4 bases at J, leaving 12 bases unmatched. CDR3 bases: TGTGCCAGCAGCCCCTTAGGCGGACTAGCTTCCACCGGGGAGCTGTTTTTT. Translating gives CASSPLGGLASTGELFF.

The V call is TRBV6-1, the J call TRBJ1-6, with D hard to call. The CDR3 is 14 residues long. Germline CDR1 and CDR2: MNHNS and SASEGT. V lost 8 bases and J lost 5, with 13 bases in between. The CDR3 DNA sequence: TGTGCCAGCTCGGCAGGTGGGGATAATTCACCCCTCCACTTT. This sequence encodes CASSAGGDNSPLHF.

This clonotype turned up a few times. The gene calls are TRBV10-3 and TRBJ2-1, with D perhaps matching TRBD1 or TRBD2 (5 bases each). There are 14 residues in the CDR3. V lost 9 bases and J lost 0, with 12 bases in between. In germline, CDR1 is ENHRY, CDR2 SYGVKD. The CDR3 is CAMGDGNSYNEQFF. CDR3 DNA sequence: TGTGCCATGGGGGACGGGAACTCCTACAATGAGCAGTTCTTC.

The rearrangement uses TRBV7-6 and TRBJ1-1; 9 nucleotides line up with TRBD1. The trim removed 5 bases at V and 4 bases at J, leaving 2 bases unmatched. The CDR3 runs 13 residues. Germline V gene lookup returns CDR1 SGHVS and CDR2 FNYEAQ. The CDR3 nucleotides read TGTGCCAGCAGCACGGACAGGGGCACTGAAGCTTTCTTT. Its translation: CASSTDRGTEAFF.